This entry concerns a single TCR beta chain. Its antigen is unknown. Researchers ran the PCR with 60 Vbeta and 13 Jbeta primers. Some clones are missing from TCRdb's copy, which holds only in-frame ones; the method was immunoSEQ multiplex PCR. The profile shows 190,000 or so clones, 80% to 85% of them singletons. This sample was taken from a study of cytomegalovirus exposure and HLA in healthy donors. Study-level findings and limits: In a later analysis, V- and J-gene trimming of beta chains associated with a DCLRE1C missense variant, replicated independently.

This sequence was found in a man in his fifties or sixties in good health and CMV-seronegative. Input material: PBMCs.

CDR3 nucleotides: TGTGCCAGCAGCTTAGAGGGACTAGCGGGAGTAAAACCGTTCTTC. Amino acid sequence: CASSLEGLAGVKPFF. This chain links TRBV7-2 with TRBJ2-1; 14 nucleotides align to TRBD2. Looked up from germline, CDR1 is SGHTA and CDR2 is FQGNSA. With 1 base clipped from V and 15 bases from J, the junction kept 8 bases outside the gene matches. This CDR3 spans 15 amino acids.